The TCR beta chain under discussion was sequenced for a study of technical replicates of blood from several donors. V dropped 4 bases and J dropped 5; count of bases not matched to a gene: 9. This CDR3 comprises 15 residues. The germline V gene has CDR1 SGHRS and CDR2 YFSETQ. Profiled with immunoSEQ multiplex PCR; TCRdb holds only in-frame clones, not every one. This table holds around 62,000 clones, under 98% found once. The chain combines TRBV5-1 with TRBJ2-5, with TRBD1 identical over 9 bases. The material sequenced was T cells isolated from PBMCs. The TCR was taken from a human donor in good health. CDR3: CASSGNRGLSETQYF. The CDR3 DNA sequence: TGCGCCAGCAGCGGAAACAGGGGGCTCTCGGAGACCCAGTACTTC.